The next 2 T cell receptor beta chains were all read from a single sample in a study of T cell responses to AZD1222 COVID-19 vaccine. Clones were read by immunoSEQ multiplex PCR, and TCRdb kept only the in-frame ones, dropping some. The profile covers about 150,000 clones, with around 85% appearing a single time and 5.5% to 6% taken by the ten largest. The sample consisted of peripheral blood, taken on day 0 of MenACWY control vaccination. The source of these receptors is an adult in good health.

This sequence joins TRBV29-1 and TRBJ2-2, with 9 bases that match TRBD1. Looked up from germline, CDR1 is SQVTM and CDR2 is ANQGSEA. The CDR3 is 14 residues long. Trimming at V came to 6 bases and at J to 5 bases, leaving 7 bases not matched to a gene. The CDR3 sequence: CSVTGTGLTGELFF. CDR3 bases: TGCAGCGTGACCGGGACAGGGCTAACCGGGGAGCTGTTTTTT.

This clone was seen only a few times. The V and J genes are TRBV7-2 and TRBJ2-7; D may match TRBD1 or TRBD2 (5 bases each). Germline assignment: CDR1 SGHTA and CDR2 FQGNSA. The CDR3 runs 13 residues. V was clipped by 4 bases and J by 3 bases, with 10 bases between them. As DNA, the CDR3 is TGTGCCAGCAGCTCCGGGGACCTCTACGAGCAGTACGTC. It yields the protein CASSSGDLYEQYV.